These 13 T cell receptor beta chains came from one sample sequenced in a study of vaccination and CD4 T cells after COVID-19. Cultured CD4+ T-cell DNA underwent Oncomine TCR Beta short-read sequencing. Each CDR3 protein is one row after TCRdb ran MiXCR on the PCR reads. The repertoire holds 9,500 to 15,000 distinct CDR3 sequences, around 50% seen once, with about 19% in the top ten. Regarding treatment: roughly nine-day PBMC culture with coronavirus spike peptide pools or control peptides (ViraFEST assay). Their specific antigens are unknown. The material sequenced was CD4+ T cells from blood, cultured in vitro. The receptors were sampled from a human donor who had recovered from COVID-19.

Only one count was recorded for this clonotype. J is TRBJ2-6 and V is TRBV7-2; TRBD1 aligns across 7 bases. J gave up 3 bases and V 3 bases, and 2 bases lay outside the gene matches. CDR3 length: 15 residues. Germline lookup yields CDR1 SGHTA and CDR2 FQGNSA. Here the CDR3 DNA reads TGTGCCAGCAGCTTCACAGGGGTTGGGGCCAACGTCCTGACTTTC. Its protein is CASSFTGVGANVLTF.

The V call is TRBV10-3, the J call TRBJ2-7; D may be TRBD2 (6 bases). With 6 bases removed from V and 0 bases from J, the gap between germline ends came to 15 bases. The CDR3 has 15 amino acids. The germline gives CDR1 ENHRY, CDR2 SYGVKD. CDR3 bases: TGTGCCATCAGCCCGGCCTCCGGGAGCTCCTACGAGCAGTACTTC. Its protein product is CAISPASGSSYEQYF.

In its sample, this clonotype was seen a few times. The V and J genes are TRBV5-4 and TRBJ1-2, with D hard to call. There are 12 residues in the CDR3. CDR1 and CDR2 from the germline V gene are SGHNT and YYREEE (reference sequence). Trimming removed 0 bases from V and 4 bases from J, with 4 bases in between. This CDR3 is CASSLDSYGYTF. The CDR3, as DNA: TGTGCCAGCAGCTTGGACAGCTATGGCTACACCTTC. Together with reference TRBV5-4 and TRBJ1-2, the CDR3 gives the full variable domain: ETGVTQSPTHLIKTRGQQVTLRCSSQSGHNTVSWYQQALGQGPQFIFQYYREEENGRGNFPPRFSGLQFPNYSSELNVNALELDDSALYLCASSLDSYGYTFGSGTRLTVV.

This chain connects TRBV20-1 to TRBJ1-4; TRBD1 is a possible D gene (6 bases). Trimming removed 1 base from V and 4 bases from J, with 10 bases in between. This CDR3 has 14 residues. Looked up from germline, CDR1 is DFQATT and CDR2 is SNEGSKA (reference sequence). The CDR3 reads CSARGVQGNEKLFF. The CDR3 coding sequence is TGCAGTGCTAGAGGTGTACAGGGTAATGAAAAACTGTTTTTT.

The V gene is TRBV23-1, the J gene TRBJ2-5; no clear D. TRBV23-1 is flagged as an ORF with uncertain function. The CDR3 spans 10 residues. Trimming shortened V by 6 bases and J by 6 bases, and 5 bases separated the two germline ends. The CDR3 nucleotides are TGCGCCAGCAGAAGGAAGACCCAGTACTTC. It yields the protein CASRRKTQYF.

J is TRBJ2-1 and V is TRBV6-2 or TRBV6-3; the D gene could be TRBD1 or TRBD2 (5 bases each). Germline CDR1 is MNHEY and CDR2 is SVGEGT. This CDR3 region has 16 residues. Trimming pared 0 bases from V and 10 bases from J, leaving 19 bases between. CDR3 nucleotide sequence: TGTGCCAGCAGTTACTCAGCCCGTATCGGGACCAACGAGCAGTTCTTC. Its translation: CASSYSARIGTNEQFF.

The chain employs TRBV29-1 and TRBJ1-2; 7 bases match TRBD1. The CDR3 is 13 amino acids. Germline CDR1 and CDR2: SQVTM and ANQGSEA. V lost 3 bases and J lost 4; bases outside the gene matches: 5. CDR3 residues: CSVDHRGSYGYTF. The CDR3 DNA sequence: TGCAGCGTTGATCACAGGGGTAGCTATGGCTACACCTTC.

This chain links TRBV27 with TRBJ2-2, with TRBD1 matching over 9 bases. The V gene's germline CDR1 is MNHEY and CDR2 SMNVEV (reference sequence). CDR3 length equals 15 residues. V shed 3 bases and J 4 bases; nucleotides not matched to a gene: 3. The CDR3 DNA reads TGTGCCAGCAGTTTGGACAGGGGAGGCACCGGGGAGCTGTTTTTT. Translating it yields CASSLDRGGTGELFF.

The CDR3 loop is CAWKLAWGSYEQYF. CDR3 DNA: TGTGCCTGGAAGCTAGCCTGGGGTTCCTACGAGCAGTACTTC. The chain links TRBV30 to TRBJ2-7, with a possible D match to TRBD2 (5 bases). The V gene lost 4 bases and the J gene lost 1 base, with 14 bases spanning the gap. Germline V lookup: CDR1 GTSNPN, CDR2 SVGIG (reference sequence). This CDR3 contains 14 residues.

The sample holds a few counts of this clonotype. The chain employs TRBV6-5 and TRBJ2-5, with 12 bases that match TRBD2. Germline assignment: CDR1 MNHEY and CDR2 SVGAGI. With V trimmed by 4 bases and J by 5 bases, 11 bases remained unmatched. This CDR3 has 17 residues. DNA for the CDR3: TGTGCCAGCAGTTTGACTAGCGGGAGAAGGGAGTGGGAGACCCAGTACTTC. The encoded protein is CASSLTSGRREWETQYF.

This clonotype was seen more than once but under ten times. The CDR3 bases are TGTGCCAGCAGCCAAGACTGGGGAGGAAAACTGTTTTTT. Protein: CASSQDWGGKLFF. The chain recombines TRBV14 with TRBJ1-4; D gene uncertain. V lost 0 bases, J lost 10 bases, and 9 bases lay in between. The CDR3 consists of 13 residues. The germline CDR1 and CDR2 sequences are SGHDN and FVKESK.

This clonotype was counted between two and nine times. The rearrangement joins TRBV25-1 to TRBJ1-1; no reliable D call. The CDR3 has 13 amino acids. Deletions cut 4 bases from V and 6 bases from J, with 12 bases between. The germline V gene encodes CDR1 MGHDK and CDR2 SYGVNS. The CDR3 coding sequence is TGTGCCAGCAGTGTACGGGGTAGGGCTGAAGCTTTCTTT. It specifies CASSVRGRAEAFF.

This clonotype showed up just a few times. The rearrangement links TRBV15 to TRBJ2-5; 7 nucleotides line up with TRBD1. Germline values: CDR1 LNHNV, CDR2 YYDKDF (reference sequence). The ends lost 0 bases at V and 5 bases at J; junction bases unmatched: 9. This CDR3 spans 16 amino acids. CDR3 coding DNA: TGTGCCACCAGCAGAGATCCGAACAGGGGTCATGAGACCCAGTACTTC. It specifies CATSRDPNRGHETQYF.